One and the same sample provided the 16 T cell receptor beta chains below, sequenced in a study of T cells in Graves' hyperthyroidism and ophthalmopathy (dated by TCRdb to about 2019). The library relied on multiplex PCR. Sequencing relied on an Illumina HiSeq 2000. The TCR beta CDR3 regions were amplified from the RNA transcripts. The first round of RT-PCR for the TCR CDR3 was performed with the HTBI primer set and the Qiagen OneStep RT-PCR kit. Using fastp trimming at Q25 and MiXCR clonotype assembly, TCRdb reanalyzed the public sequencing data and kept in-frame beta chains. Rows are combined by CDR3 protein, so each entry shows the most common genes and DNA. Recorded for this sample are about 840,000 distinct CDR3 sequences; about 38% of them occurred a single time. The ten largest make up 8% to 9% of the sample. Specimen: blood. The receptors here all came from a man younger than 35 with Graves' hyperthyroidism.

This clonotype was counted between two and nine times. The rearrangement uses TRBV7-9 and TRBJ1-1, with D possibly matching TRBD1 (5 bases). V lost 5 bases and J 12 bases, leaving 22 bases between the germline ends. Germline values: CDR1 SEHNR, CDR2 FQNEAQ (reference sequence). This CDR3 region has 14 residues. CDR3 nucleotides: TGTGCCAGCAGCCCTCAGGACACGGGGGTAGGATCTTTCTTT. It specifies CASSPQDTGVGSFF.

J is TRBJ2-6 and V is TRBV19; weak D call: TRBD1 (5 bases). V was shortened by 3 bases and J by 3 bases, with 15 bases between the two germline ends. CDR1 is LNHDA, CDR2 SQIVND, per germline (reference sequence). The CDR3 has 17 amino acids. The CDR3 coding sequence is TGTGCCAGTAGTATTGATACAGGTCTTGATGGGGCCAACGTCCTGACTTTC. Its translation: CASSIDTGLDGANVLTF.

This clonotype was seen ten or more times. The chain employs TRBV20-1 and TRBJ1-2; D is uncertain. The CDR3 is 13 residues long. Trimming left V 5 bases short and J 4 bases short, with 14 bases between. Germline CDR1 and CDR2: DFQATT and SNEGSKA (reference sequence). The CDR3 loop is CSARSEVGYGYTF. CDR3 sequence (DNA): TGCAGTGCTCGCTCGGAGGTCGGCTATGGCTACACCTTC.

This clonotype appeared many times. CDR3 region: CSGDGSTGELFF. The CDR3 DNA reads TGCAGCGGGGATGGGAGCACCGGGGAGCTGTTTTTT. The chain carries TRBV29-1 and TRBJ2-2; possibly TRBD2 for D (5 bases). The V end was cut by 7 bases, the J end by 4 bases, with 10 bases between. Germline V gene data show CDR1 as SQVTM and CDR2 as ANQGSEA. The CDR3 extends over 12 amino acids.

Of note for this clonotype: A clone one base away is much larger, so this may be a read error. The chain couples TRBV15 to TRBJ2-2, with D unresolved. The CDR3 loop spans 13 amino acids. Looked up from germline, CDR1 is LNHNV and CDR2 is YYDKDF (reference sequence). Here the CDR3 reads CSTSREKIGELFF. Here the CDR3 DNA reads TGTTCCACCAGCAGAGAAAAGATAGGGGAGCTGTTTTTT.

The chain carries TRBV29-1 and TRBJ2-6, with D hard to call. The CDR3 is made up of 11 amino acids. V lost 8 bases and J 0 bases, leaving 2 bases between the germline ends. Germline-derived CDR1 and CDR2 are SQVTM and ANQGSEA. The CDR3 protein is CSSSGANVLTF. In nucleotides, the CDR3 is TGCAGCTCCTCTGGGGCCAACGTCCTGACTTTC.

The gene calls are TRBV2 and TRBJ1-1; 8 nucleotides align to TRBD1. The CDR3 is made up of 15 amino acids. After removal of 6 bases from V and 5 bases from J, the junction contained 11 bases not matched to a gene. Looked up from germline, CDR1 is SNHLY and CDR2 is FYNNEI. The CDR3 loop reads CASRKAAGGYTEAFF. The CDR3 DNA reads TGTGCCAGCAGGAAAGCTGCAGGGGGCTATACTGAAGCTTTCTTT.

This clonotype was detected only a few times. This rearrangement joins TRBV7-8 to TRBJ2-6; 7 positions agree with TRBD1. Germline CDR1 reads SGHVS; CDR2 reads FQNEAQ. The CDR3 is 21 amino acids. J was trimmed by 0 bases and V by 5 bases; bases with no gene match: 19. CDR3 in DNA: TGTGCCAGCAGCCCCTCCCCCCCCGGACAGGCTGCTATCTCTGGGGCCAACGTCCTGACTTTC. Residues: CASSPSPPGQAAISGANVLTF. The variable domain in full, with the rest retrieved from reference TRBV7-8 and TRBJ2-6, is GAGVSQSPRYKVAKRGQDVALRCDPISGHVSLFWYQQALGQGPEFLTYFQNEAQLDKSGLPSDRFFAERPEGSVSTLKIQRTQQEDSAVYLCASSPSPPGQAAISGANVLTFGAGSRLTVL.

In its sample, this clonotype was seen a few times. The germline gene is not matched at one end of the junction; a read error may be the cause. The chain couples TRBV10-3 to TRBJ2-7; D not certain. This CDR3 contains 17 residues. Germline lookup yields CDR1 ENHRY and CDR2 SYGVKD. CDR3 coding DNA: TGTGCCAGCAGTTACCTGCTCCTCGGACGGGTAGGTGACGAGCAGTACTTC. Amino acids: CASSYLLLGRVGDEQYF.

The chain joins TRBV5-1 to TRBJ1-1; D gene unclear. CDR3 length: 14 residues. Germline-derived CDR1 and CDR2 are SGHRS and YFSETQ. The germline V and J ends were trimmed by 1 base and 10 bases, with 17 bases remaining between them. The CDR3 DNA sequence: TGCGCCAGCAGCTTGTTTGGGCCTAGGCTTGGAGCTTTCTTT. Translating gives CASSLFGPRLGAFF.

This clonotype was detected only a few times. This chain uses TRBV20-1 with TRBJ1-1, with D perhaps TRBD1 (5 bases). The CDR3 extends over 14 amino acids. Germline V gene lookup returns CDR1 DFQATT and CDR2 SNEGSKA (reference sequence). The CDR3 loop reads CGPIGASEDTEAFF. As DNA, the CDR3 is TGCGGACCCATAGGGGCTAGCGAGGACACTGAAGCTTTCTTT.

A remark on this clonotype: A much larger clone lies one base from this, so it may be a read error. This chain links TRBV10-3 with TRBJ1-2; TRBD1 aligns across 7 bases. Germline CDR1 reads ENHRY; CDR2 reads SYGVKD. The J segment lost 8 bases and the V segment lost 3 bases, leaving 9 bases of the junction unmatched. This CDR3 spans 14 amino acids. As DNA, the CDR3 is TGTGCCATCAGTGAAATGAGGGGGCAAGGCGGCTACACCTTC. Translated, it gives CAISEMRGQGGYTF.

The chain combines TRBV9 with TRBJ2-7, with D perhaps matching TRBD1 or TRBD2 (5 bases each). Deletions cut 5 bases from V and 2 bases from J, with 20 bases between. Germline CDR1 and CDR2: SGDLS and YYNGEE. The CDR3 extends over 16 amino acids. DNA for the CDR3: TGTGCCAGCAGTACACCGATCGGGACCCAGACCTACGAGCAGTACTTC. Translation gives CASSTPIGTQTYEQYF.

This chain uses TRBV12-3 or TRBV12-4 with TRBJ2-5, with D possibly TRBD1 on 6 matching bases. Trimming shortened V by 3 bases and J by 1 base, and 12 bases separated the two germline ends. The CDR3 is 15 amino acids. The CDR3 coding sequence is TGTGCCAGCAGTTTGGAAGGGGGTCGCCAAGAGACCCAGTACTTC. Translating gives CASSLEGGRQETQYF.

This clonotype has a handful of counts. The V call is TRBV5-5, the J call TRBJ1-4; the D is unclear. V was clipped by 0 bases and J by 5 bases, with 8 bases between them. The CDR3 has 14 amino acids. CDR1 and CDR2 from the germline V gene are SGHKS and YYEKEE (reference sequence). CDR3 protein: CASSLGASNEKLFF. The CDR3 DNA is TGTGCCAGCAGCTTGGGAGCTTCCAATGAAAAACTGTTTTTT. Combining the CDR3 with reference TRBV5-5 and TRBJ1-4 gives the whole variable domain DAGVTQSPTHLIKTRGQQVTLRCSPISGHKSVSWYQQVLGQGPQFIFQYYEKEERGRGNFPDRFSARQFPNYSSELNVNALLLGDSALYLCASSLGASNEKLFFGSGTQLSVL.

The chain is built from TRBV29-1 and TRBJ2-2, with TRBD2 matching 10 bases. This CDR3 contains 15 residues. Germline V gene sequence: CDR1 SQVTM, CDR2 ANQGSEA. J lost 1 base, V lost 8 bases, and 7 bases had no gene match. The chain's CDR3 is CSLTAGGMNTGELFF. The DNA of the CDR3 is TGCAGCTTAACAGCGGGGGGGATGAACACCGGGGAGCTGTTTTTT.